The 26 T cell receptor beta chains below all came from one sample that was sequenced in a study of cytomegalovirus exposure and HLA in healthy donors. The method was immunoSEQ multiplex PCR; TCRdb's version includes in-frame clones alone and lacks a portion of them. The sample shows roughly 150,000 clones, approximately 90% of them seen only once. Sequencing was performed on PBMCs. The source is a man aged 18 to 29 in good health and CMV-seronegative.

The chain uses TRBV5-1 and TRBJ1-2, with TRBD1 identical over 8 bases. The V segment lost 6 bases and the J segment 7 bases; nucleotides outside the gene matches: 11. The CDR3 is 14 amino acids. The germline V gene encodes CDR1 SGHRS and CDR2 YFSETQ. This CDR3 is CASTLGQGEGGYTF. In DNA form, the CDR3 reads TGCGCCAGCACCCTCGGACAGGGTGAAGGTGGCTACACCTTC.

The rearrangement joins TRBV2 to TRBJ2-1; D is unresolved. The V and J ends lost 8 bases and 9 bases respectively, with 11 bases between them. Germline V CDR1 and CDR2: SNHLY, FYNNEI. The CDR3 has 11 amino acids. The DNA for the CDR3 is TGTGCCAGCCGTTATAACACTGAGCAGTTCTTC. Its translation: CASRYNTEQFF.

The chain combines TRBV2 with TRBJ2-5, with 10 nucleotides matching TRBD2. CDR3 length: 14 amino acids. The germline V gene has CDR1 SNHLY and CDR2 FYNNEI. Trimming removed 7 bases from V and 4 bases from J; junction bases left unmatched: 6. CDR3 DNA sequence: TGTGCCAGCAAGGCAGCGGGGGGGCGAGAGACCCAGTACTTC. This encodes CASKAAGGRETQYF.

The rearrangement uses TRBV19 and TRBJ1-1; D remains unclear. Trimming shortened V by 8 bases and J by 7 bases, and 14 bases separated the two germline ends. The CDR3 totals 12 residues. The V gene's germline CDR1 is LNHDA and CDR2 SQIVND (reference sequence). The CDR3 region has the DNA TGTGCCAGTCATACCGGGATTGGTGAAGCTTTCTTT. As protein: CASHTGIGEAFF.

The chain recombines TRBV5-5 with TRBJ2-7; D is uncertain. The CDR3 covers 12 residues. With 0 bases removed from V and 7 bases from J, the gap between germline ends came to 8 bases. Germline lookup yields CDR1 SGHKS and CDR2 YYEKEE (reference sequence). CDR3 coding DNA: TGTGCCAGCAGCTTGGACCTCGGGGAGCAGTACGTC. Its translation is CASSLDLGEQYV.

The V call is TRBV10-2, the J call TRBJ2-3; D remains unclear. The CDR3 has 14 residues. V dropped 8 bases and J dropped 0 bases, with 12 bases sitting between them. In germline, CDR1 is WSHSY, CDR2 SAAADI. CDR3 coding DNA: TGCGCCAGCTTGACTTGGATTAGCACAGATACGCAGTATTTT. Residues: CASLTWISTDTQYF.

The rearrangement joins TRBV7-2 to TRBJ1-1, with TRBD1 matching over 7 bases. The V and J ends lost 5 bases and 0 bases, in that order; junction bases with no gene match: 6. The CDR3 has 15 residues. Germline V gives CDR1 SGHTA, CDR2 FQGNSA. DNA for the CDR3: TGTGCCAGCAGCCTTGGGGGGACAGTGAACACTGAAGCTTTCTTT. Translating it yields CASSLGGTVNTEAFF.

In this sample, this clone turned up once. The CDR3 spells CASSLAGVSEAFF. The CDR3 DNA follows: TGTGCCAGCAGCTTAGCCGGGGTTAGTGAAGCTTTCTTT. The chain carries TRBV7-6 and TRBJ1-1; D gene uncertain. Per the germline V gene, CDR1 is SGHVS and CDR2 is FNYEAQ. The CDR3 covers 13 residues. V was pared by 0 bases and J by 7 bases, with 9 bases between.

J is TRBJ1-4 and V is TRBV5-1, with a possible D match to TRBD1 (6 bases). This CDR3 has 15 residues. The V gene's germline CDR1 is SGHRS and CDR2 YFSETQ. V was pared by 1 base and J by 2 bases, with 9 bases between. This CDR3 is CASSLRQGTNEKLFF. In DNA form, the CDR3 reads TGCGCCAGCAGCTTGAGGCAGGGGACTAATGAAAAACTGTTTTTT.

The gene calls are TRBV7-2 and TRBJ2-5; the D gene is possibly TRBD2 (5 bases). This CDR3 spans 16 amino acids. Trimming left V 5 bases short and J 1 base short, with 17 bases between. CDR1 is SGHTA and CDR2 is FQGNSA in the germline V gene. The CDR3 loop is CASSPQSREGQETQYF. The CDR3, as DNA: TGTGCCAGCAGCCCCCAGAGCCGGGAAGGCCAAGAGACCCAGTACTTC.

The V and J genes are TRBV28 and TRBJ2-3; possible D gene TRBD1, 5 bases. The germline gives CDR1 MDHEN, CDR2 SYDVKM. The CDR3 is 15 residues long. The ends were cut back, 5 bases at V and 6 bases at J, with 18 bases in the middle. CDR3 nucleotides: TGTGCCAGCAGTCCGTGGGCAGGGAACGCGGATACGCAGTATTTT. Amino acids: CASSPWAGNADTQYF.

This clone is a singleton in its sample. J is TRBJ2-1 and V is TRBV18; 8 bases are a match to TRBD2. The CDR3 consists of 11 residues. Germline loops: CDR1 KGHSH, CDR2 LQKENI. V lost 9 bases and J lost 8; bases outside the gene matches: 3. The CDR3 sequence is CASSRGDEQFF. CDR3 nucleotides: TGTGCCAGTTCGCGGGGGGATGAGCAGTTCTTC.

This clone was observed a single time. The chain uses TRBV5-4 and TRBJ2-1, with TRBD2 matching 11 bases. CDR1 is SGHNT, CDR2 YYREEE, per germline (reference sequence). This CDR3 spans 15 amino acids. The trim removed 2 bases at V and 8 bases at J, leaving 6 bases unmatched. The CDR3 is CASSFPTSGTYEQFF. DNA of the CDR3: TGTGCCAGCAGCTTCCCGACTAGCGGGACCTATGAGCAGTTCTTC. Full variable domain (remainder filled in from reference TRBV5-4 and TRBJ2-1): ETGVTQSPTHLIKTRGQQVTLRCSSQSGHNTVSWYQQALGQGPQFIFQYYREEENGRGNFPPRFSGLQFPNYSSELNVNALELDDSALYLCASSFPTSGTYEQFFGPGTRLTVL.

The V call is TRBV6-5, the J call TRBJ1-1; 11 bases align to TRBD1. The CDR3 is 15 amino acids. Germline V lookup: CDR1 MNHEY, CDR2 SVGAGI. The ends lost 6 bases at V and 11 bases at J; junction bases unmatched: 14. CDR3: CASSHPPDRGPKAFF. The CDR3 nucleotides read TGTGCCAGCAGCCACCCCCCGGACAGGGGGCCAAAGGCTTTCTTT.

The chain combines TRBV6-4 with TRBJ2-1, with a weak D call TRBD1 (5 bases). This CDR3 comprises 16 residues. The germline V gene has CDR1 MRHNA and CDR2 SNTAGT. V was pared by 0 bases and J by 2 bases, with 11 bases between. The CDR3 spells CASSDSFRVAYNEQFF. Here the CDR3 DNA reads TGTGCCAGCAGTGACTCGTTCAGGGTAGCCTACAATGAGCAGTTCTTC.

V is TRBV6-4 and J is TRBJ2-7, with D unclear. The ends were cut back, 2 bases at V and 2 bases at J, with 13 bases in the middle. Germline V CDR1 and CDR2: MRHNA, SNTAGT. This CDR3 spans 15 amino acids. CDR3 amino acids: CASSDPAVKAYEQYF. The CDR3 DNA reads TGTGCCAGCAGTGACCCCGCAGTAAAAGCCTACGAGCAGTACTTC.

The chain combines TRBV6-1 with TRBJ2-3, with D tentatively TRBD2 (5 bases). Trimming pared 2 bases from V and 0 bases from J, leaving 9 bases between. The V gene's germline CDR1 is MNHNS and CDR2 SASEGT. The CDR3 totals 15 residues. This CDR3 is CASSEILASTDTQYF. The CDR3 DNA reads TGTGCCAGCAGTGAAATTCTAGCCAGCACAGATACGCAGTATTTT.

J is TRBJ1-5 and V is TRBV6-1; D gene uncertain. Germline assignment: CDR1 MNHNS and CDR2 SASEGT. V shed 5 bases and J shed 0 bases, with 11 bases lying between them. This CDR3 contains 15 residues. The CDR3, as DNA: TGTGCCAGCAGTTTACGAGGGTATAGCAATCAGCCCCAGCATTTT. Amino acid sequence: CASSLRGYSNQPQHF.

The chain uses TRBV28 and TRBJ2-2, with D possibly TRBD2 on 6 matching bases. The CDR3 has 15 amino acids. Germline V CDR1 and CDR2: MDHEN, SYDVKM. With 8 bases removed from V and 0 bases from J, the gap between germline ends came to 13 bases. DNA for the CDR3: TGTGCCAGCCAGGACGGAGGGCCGAACACCGGGGAGCTGTTTTTT. Protein product: CASQDGGPNTGELFF. The entire variable domain, with the rest obtained from reference TRBV28 and TRBJ2-2, is as follows: DVKVTQSSRYLVKRTGEKVFLECVQDMDHENMFWYRQDPGLGLRLIYFSYDVKMKEKGDIPEGYSVSREKKERFSLILESASTNQTSMYLCASQDGGPNTGELFFGEGSRLTVL.

The chain couples TRBV28 to TRBJ1-5; D might be TRBD1 (5 bases). CDR3 size: 15 residues. With 4 bases removed from V and 6 bases from J, the gap between germline ends came to 16 bases. Germline assignment: CDR1 MDHEN and CDR2 SYDVKM. The CDR3 sequence is CASSSVGQGGQPQHF. The CDR3 bases are TGTGCCAGCAGTTCGGTCGGGCAGGGCGGTCAGCCCCAGCATTTT.

This clone was recorded only once. V usage is TRBV6-6 and J usage is TRBJ1-3; D is ambiguous. Looked up from germline, CDR1 is MNHNY and CDR2 is SVGAGI (reference sequence). This CDR3 comprises 14 residues. The V and J ends lost 8 bases and 1 base respectively, with 12 bases between them. The CDR3 DNA follows: TGTGCCAGCTTGGGCCTTACGTCTGGAAACACCATATATTTT. This codes for CASLGLTSGNTIYF.

The chain combines TRBV19 with TRBJ2-2; the D gene is possibly TRBD1 (6 bases). Germline V gives CDR1 LNHDA, CDR2 SQIVND (reference sequence). The CDR3 contains 17 residues. V was shortened by 6 bases and J by 8 bases, with 25 bases between the two germline ends. The CDR3 spells CASSPESFGTTIGELFF. As DNA, the CDR3 is TGTGCCAGTAGCCCAGAATCATTCGGGACAACCATTGGGGAGCTGTTTTTT.

A single count supports this clone. This chain joins TRBV11-2 and TRBJ2-7, with TRBD1 matching 8 bases. This CDR3 has 15 amino acids. With 5 bases clipped from V and 1 base from J, the junction kept 7 bases outside the gene matches. CDR1 and CDR2 from the germline V gene are SGHAT and FQNNGV. The CDR3 sequence is CASSVDRGASYEQYF. In DNA form, the CDR3 reads TGTGCCAGCAGCGTCGACAGGGGAGCGTCCTACGAGCAGTACTTC.

The rearrangement uses TRBV5-1 and TRBJ2-3; a weak D match, TRBD1 (5 bases). The V end lost 3 bases, the J end lost 1 base, and 6 bases lay between the germline ends. Germline CDR1 is SGHRS and CDR2 is YFSETQ. CDR3 length: 13 amino acids. For the CDR3, the DNA is TGCGCCAGCAGCTGGGGCCGCACAGATACGCAGTATTTT. It is translated as CASSWGRTDTQYF.

The chain employs TRBV4-2 and TRBJ2-1, with a possible D match to TRBD2 (6 bases). CDR1 LGHNA and CDR2 YNFKEQ come from the germline V gene. Trimming left V 8 bases short and J 7 bases short, with 21 bases between. This CDR3 is built from 15 residues. The CDR3 sequence is CASATVEGLGNEQFF. In DNA form, the CDR3 reads TGTGCCAGCGCCACGGTGGAGGGGCTGGGGAATGAGCAGTTCTTC.

The J gene is TRBJ2-7, the V gene TRBV7-9, with D maybe TRBD2 (7 bases). The CDR3 contains 16 residues. The germline CDR1 and CDR2 sequences are SEHNR and FQNEAQ (reference sequence). Trimming left V 5 bases short and J 0 bases short, with 17 bases between. DNA of the CDR3: TGTGCCAGCAGCCCCCTTGAGGGGGGGCTCTCCTACGAGCAGTACGTC. Translated: CASSPLEGGLSYEQYV.